This is a list of T cell receptor beta chains from one sample in a study of blood T cell repertoires in COVID-19. TCRdb's table, derived via immunoSEQ multiplex PCR, lists solely in-frame clones and lacks some. The sample yields some 290,000 clones, roughly 83% seen once. The material sequenced was peripheral blood. These receptors originate from a man in his fifties or sixties who had recovered from COVID-19. Both conserved end residues are part of each CDR3. The D gene is left open where the match is weak. Some rows mark clone size as missing; the rest say once, few, many or name a class of expanded clone.

V gene	J gene	CDR3 length	clone size	D gene	CDR3 protein	CDR3 DNA
TRBV5-6	TRBJ1-2	13	NA	TRBD1	CASSVDRERGYTF	TGTGCCAGCAGCGTAGACAGGGAACGCGGCTACACCTTC
TRBV5-4	TRBJ2-4	14	once	TRBD2	CASSLGLAENIQYF	TGTGCCAGCAGCTTGGGGCTAGCGGAAAACATTCAGTACTTC
TRBV5-4	TRBJ2-1	12	NA	TRBD1	CASKNRGNEQFF	TGTGCCAGCAAAAACAGGGGTAATGAGCAGTTCTTC
TRBV4-1	TRBJ1-1	15	NA	NA	CASSQADSRATEAFF	TGCGCCAGCAGCCAAGCTGACAGTCGTGCCACTGAAGCTTTCTTT
TRBV3-1/TRBV3-2	TRBJ1-1	12	NA	NA	CASSPRDTEAFF	TGTGCCAGCAGCCCACGGGACACTGAAGCTTTCTTT
TRBV5-1	TRBJ1-2	15	NA	NA	CASSPQDWVNYGYTF	TGCGCCAGCAGCCCTCAGGATTGGGTTAACTATGGCTACACCTTC
TRBV5-1	TRBJ1-5	16	NA	NA	CASSLAPISGNQPQHF	TGCGCCAGCAGCTTGGCCCCCATATCGGGCAATCAGCCCCAGCATTTT
TRBV7-9	TRBJ2-1	14	NA	NA	CASSLSDLVNEQFF	TGTGCCAGCAGCTTATCTGATCTAGTCAATGAGCAGTTCTTC
TRBV5-4	TRBJ2-1	15	NA	TRBD2	CASSLALAGSTEQFF	TGTGCCAGCAGCTTGGCCCTAGCGGGATCGACTGAGCAGTTCTTC
TRBV18	TRBJ2-1	16	NA	NA	CASSPEQGGTYNEQFF	TGTGCCAGCTCACCGGAACAGGGGGGGACCTACAATGAGCAGTTCTTC
TRBV5-1	TRBJ2-5	14	NA	TRBD2	CASSLGGGQETQYF	TGCGCCAGCAGCTTAGGCGGGGGACAAGAGACCCAGTACTTC
TRBV3-1/TRBV3-2	TRBJ1-6	17	few	NA	CASRLQGQAYGNSPLHF	TGTGCCAGCAGACTACAGGGTCAGGCGTATGGTAATTCACCCCTCCACTTT
TRBV7-2	TRBJ1-4	16	NA	TRBD1	CASSLARTGVAEKLFF	TGTGCCAGCAGCTTAGCCAGGACAGGGGTAGCTGAAAAACTGTTTTTT
TRBV5-1	TRBJ2-1	14	NA	NA	CASNRGEGDNEQFF	TGCGCCAGCAACCGTGGAGAAGGGGACAATGAGCAGTTCTTC
TRBV2	TRBJ2-7	14	NA	TRBD1	CASSARTGAFEQYF	TGTGCCAGCAGTGCTAGGACAGGGGCCTTCGAGCAGTACTTC
TRBV28	TRBJ1-4	16	NA	TRBD1	CASSIGTGVNNEKLFF	TGTGCCAGCAGCATCGGGACAGGGGTGAATAATGAAAAACTGTTTTTT
TRBV12-3/TRBV12-4	TRBJ1-2	13	many	NA	CASNTGFLNGYTF	TGTGCCAGCAATACAGGGTTTTTGAATGGCTACACCTTC
TRBV6-1	TRBJ2-7	15	once	TRBD1	CASSEGGTGDYEQYF	TGTGCCAGCAGTGAAGGGGGGACAGGCGATTACGAGCAGTACTTC
TRBV19	TRBJ2-5	18	NA	TRBD2	CASRPTGTSGQQQETQYF	TGTGCCAGTAGACCAACCGGGACTAGCGGCCAGCAACAAGAGACCCAGTACTTC
TRBV15	TRBJ2-1	17	NA	NA	CATSRDYEGLAYNEQFF	TGTGCCACCAGCAGAGATTACGAGGGCCTCGCCTACAATGAGCAGTTCTTC
TRBV30	TRBJ1-6	13	NA	NA	CAWKSPGDNPLHF	TGTGCCTGGAAAAGTCCTGGGGACAACCCCCTCCACTTT
TRBV7-2	TRBJ2-1	15	NA	NA	CASSFGLRSGDEQFF	TGTGCCAGCAGCTTCGGCCTCCGCTCGGGGGATGAGCAGTTCTTC
TRBV5-4	TRBJ1-1	14	NA	NA	CASREGGMNTEAFF	TGTGCCAGCAGGGAGGGGGGGATGAACACTGAAGCTTTCTTT
TRBV3-1/TRBV3-2	TRBJ1-2	12	once	NA	CASSQQGHGYTF	TGTGCCAGCAGCCAACAGGGGCATGGCTACACCTTC
TRBV4-2	TRBJ2-1	16	NA	TRBD2	CASSQAGLAGGWEQFF	TGTGCCAGCAGCCAAGCAGGGCTAGCGGGAGGTTGGGAGCAGTTCTTC
TRBV30	TRBJ2-7	15	few	TRBD1	CAWNPPGQGMGEQYF	TGTGCCTGGAATCCCCCAGGACAGGGAATGGGCGAGCAGTACTTC
TRBV18	TRBJ2-5	13	NA	NA	CASSPGLRETQYF	TGTGCCAGCTCACCAGGGCTTCGGGAGACCCAGTACTTC
TRBV6-8	TRBJ2-1	19	NA	TRBD2	CASSYLVEASGRERPEQFF	TGTGCCAGCAGTTACTTGGTAGAGGCTAGCGGGAGAGAACGGCCGGAGCAGTTCTTC
TRBV11-1	TRBJ1-6	14	NA	NA	CASSLFSTGSPLHF	TGTGCCAGCAGCTTATTTAGTACGGGTTCACCCCTCCACTTT
TRBV1	TRBJ2-4	17	NA	NA	CTSSQEGASGTKNIQYF	TGCACCAGCAGCCAAGAGGGCGCTAGCGGGACCAAAAACATTCAGTACTTC
TRBV5-8	TRBJ1-1	11	NA	NA	CASSARQEAFF	TGTGCCAGCAGCGCTCGACAGGAAGCTTTCTTT
TRBV9	TRBJ2-2	16	NA	TRBD2	CASSGAGGAVSGELFF	TGTGCCAGCAGCGGTGCCGGGGGGGCCGTTTCCGGGGAGCTGTTTTTT
TRBV7-3	TRBJ1-1	13	NA	NA	CASSPRLNTEAFF	TGTGCCAGCAGCCCTCGTCTGAACACTGAAGCTTTCTTT
TRBV30	TRBJ1-6	15	NA	TRBD1	CAWSVRQGAWSPLHF	TGTGCCTGGAGTGTACGGCAGGGGGCTTGGTCACCCCTCCACTTT
TRBV10-3	TRBJ1-5	13	few	NA	CAAGRAGNQPQHF	TGTGCCGCCGGGAGGGCAGGGAATCAGCCCCAGCATTTT
TRBV2	TRBJ1-2	13	NA	TRBD1	CASNEGAGDGYTF	TGTGCCAGCAACGAGGGGGCAGGGGATGGCTACACCTTC
TRBV10-3	TRBJ2-7	15	NA	TRBD1	CAISKEAGGGYEQYF	TGTGCCATCAGTAAGGAGGCAGGGGGCGGCTACGAGCAGTACTTC
TRBV9	TRBJ2-1	16	once	NA	CASSPQGRGQMKGQFF	TGTGCCAGCAGCCCCCAAGGGCGGGGGCAAATGAAGGGGCAGTTCTTC
TRBV7-6	TRBJ1-3	15	NA	TRBD1	CASSLPGQAWITIYF	TGTGCCAGCAGCTTACCGGGACAGGCCTGGATTACCATATATTTT
TRBV12-5	TRBJ2-5	13	NA	NA	CASGTGLQETQYF	TGTGCTAGTGGTACGGGACTCCAGGAGACCCAGTACTTC
TRBV6-1	TRBJ2-3	15	NA	NA	CASSESGGWTDTQYF	TGTGCCAGCAGTGAATCTGGGGGGTGGACAGATACGCAGTATTTT
TRBV9	TRBJ2-1	16	NA	TRBD2	CASSGTSGNSYNEQFF	TGTGCCAGCAGCGGGACTAGCGGTAACTCCTACAATGAGCAGTTCTTC
TRBV19	TRBJ2-7	16	NA	TRBD1	CASSRDQTGAVYEQYF	TGTGCCAGTAGCCGAGATCAAACAGGGGCGGTCTACGAGCAGTACTTC
TRBV2	TRBJ2-5	12	NA	NA	CASYRSQETQYF	TGTGCCAGCTATAGGAGCCAAGAGACCCAGTACTTC
TRBV11-2	TRBJ2-1	16	NA	NA	CASSPNAGRNWDEQFF	TGTGCCAGCAGCCCCAATGCGGGGAGGAATTGGGATGAGCAGTTCTTC
TRBV19	TRBJ2-7	12	once	NA	CASSTPSYEQYF	TGTGCCAGTAGTACCCCTAGCTACGAGCAGTACTTC
TRBV7-9	TRBJ2-1	15	NA	TRBD2	CASSSLAGGPVEQFF	TGTGCCAGCAGCTCACTAGCGGGAGGGCCAGTTGAGCAGTTCTTC
TRBV9	TRBJ2-3	13	NA	TRBD2	CASSVAGGDTQYF	TGTGCCAGCAGCGTAGCGGGGGGAGATACGCAGTATTTT